The rows below give T cell receptor beta chains drawn from one sample of a study of cytomegalovirus exposure and HLA in healthy donors. TCRdb's copy holds only in-frame clones and misses some; the assay was immunoSEQ multiplex PCR. Seen here are 150,000 to 200,000 clones, around 76% observed once, and the top ten hold roughly 2%. Sequencing was performed on PBMCs. These receptors were taken from a man aged 25 to 45 in good health and CMV-seronegative. Each CDR3 is given with its conserved first and last residue. A row's size may be missing; if present it is once, few, many or a size class.

v_gene: TRBV7-3; j_gene: TRBJ2-3; abundance: few; CDR3aa: CASSLRGGDTQYF
v_gene: TRBV4-1; j_gene: TRBJ2-5; abundance: once; CDR3aa: CASSQQGREGQETQYF
v_gene: TRBV15; j_gene: TRBJ2-7; abundance: .; CDR3aa: CATSRGEGRGHLYEQYF
v_gene: TRBV21-1; j_gene: TRBJ2-1; abundance: .; CDR3aa: CASSKGSGQGDNEQFF
v_gene: TRBV25-1; j_gene: TRBJ2-5; abundance: .; CDR3aa: CASSPDRAETQYF
v_gene: TRBV11-2; j_gene: TRBJ1-1; abundance: .; CDR3aa: CASSNLRGPGAFF
v_gene: TRBV7-9; j_gene: TRBJ2-7; abundance: once; CDR3aa: CASSLSSGVYEQYF
v_gene: TRBV18; j_gene: TRBJ2-5; abundance: .; CDR3aa: CASSLGVSETQYF
v_gene: TRBV11-2; j_gene: TRBJ2-7; abundance: .; CDR3aa: CASSLDAGQYF
v_gene: TRBV2; j_gene: TRBJ1-4; abundance: .; CDR3aa: CASSASAGAYHEKLFF
v_gene: TRBV28; j_gene: TRBJ1-5; abundance: .; CDR3aa: CASTLGGSTSNQPQHF
v_gene: TRBV11-3; j_gene: TRBJ2-7; abundance: .; CDR3aa: CASSLASGIPYEQYF
v_gene: TRBV27; j_gene: TRBJ1-1; abundance: .; CDR3aa: CASSFYRGLNTEAFF
v_gene: TRBV11-1; j_gene: TRBJ2-7; abundance: .; CDR3aa: CASSLTITSGSRTYEQYF
v_gene: TRBV13; j_gene: TRBJ2-7; abundance: .; CDR3aa: CASSPTVSSYEQYF